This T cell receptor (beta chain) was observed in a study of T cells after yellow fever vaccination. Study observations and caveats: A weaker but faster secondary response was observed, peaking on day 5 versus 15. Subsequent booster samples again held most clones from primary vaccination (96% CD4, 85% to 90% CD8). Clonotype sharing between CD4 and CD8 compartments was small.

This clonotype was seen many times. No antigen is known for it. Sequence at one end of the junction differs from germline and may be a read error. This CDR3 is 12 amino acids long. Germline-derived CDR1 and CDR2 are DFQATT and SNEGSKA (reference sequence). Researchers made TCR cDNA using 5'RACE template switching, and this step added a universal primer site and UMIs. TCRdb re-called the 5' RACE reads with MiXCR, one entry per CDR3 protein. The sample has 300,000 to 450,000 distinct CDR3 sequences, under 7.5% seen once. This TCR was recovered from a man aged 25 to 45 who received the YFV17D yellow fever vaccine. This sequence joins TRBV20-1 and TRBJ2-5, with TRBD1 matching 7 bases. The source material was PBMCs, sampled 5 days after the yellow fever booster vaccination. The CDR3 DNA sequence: TGCAGTGCTGGAGACAGGGCTGAGACCCAGTACTTC. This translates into CSAGDRAETQYF.